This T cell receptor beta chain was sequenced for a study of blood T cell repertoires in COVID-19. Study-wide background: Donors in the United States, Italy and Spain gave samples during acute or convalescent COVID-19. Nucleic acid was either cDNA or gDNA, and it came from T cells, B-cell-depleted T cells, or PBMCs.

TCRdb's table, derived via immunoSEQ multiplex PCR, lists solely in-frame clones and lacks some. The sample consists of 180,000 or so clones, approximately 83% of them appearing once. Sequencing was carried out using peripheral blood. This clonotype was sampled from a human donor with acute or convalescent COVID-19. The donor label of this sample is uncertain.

The CDR3: CASSLGSGRLNTEAFF. CDR3 in DNA: TGTGCCAGCAGCTTAGGATCGGGTCGGCTAAACACTGAAGCTTTCTTT. V usage is TRBV7-6 and J usage is TRBJ1-1, with unresolved D. CDR3 size: 16 residues. Trimming stripped 1 base from V and 2 bases from J, with 14 bases between. From germline, CDR1 is SGHVS and CDR2 FNYEAQ. The full variable domain, its missing parts supplied by reference TRBV7-6 and TRBJ1-1, is GAGVSQSPRYKVTKRGQDVALRCDPISGHVSLYWYRQALGQGPEFLTYFNYEAQQDKSGLPNDRFSAERPEGSISTLTIQRTEQRDSAMYRCASSLGSGRLNTEAFFGQGTRLTVV.